What follows is one T cell receptor (beta chain) and its context. Its antigen is as yet unknown. The PCR contained 60 Vbeta and 13 Jbeta primers. Repertoires were generated with immunoSEQ multiplex PCR, while TCRdb's copy carries only in-frame clones and drops some. The sample has more than 95,000 clones; 76% are singletons. This record belongs to a study of cytomegalovirus exposure and HLA in healthy donors. General observations from the study: Analyzed later, most CMV-associated TCR beta chains appeared HLA-restricted.

Germline V gene sequence: CDR1 SGHRS, CDR2 YFSETQ. Trimming cost V 4 bases and J 3 bases; bases outside gene matches: 6. This CDR3 region has 15 residues. The receptor was derived from a middle-aged man in good health and CMV-seropositive. Sequencing used PBMCs. This chain connects TRBV5-1 to TRBJ2-2; 7 nucleotides line up with TRBD1. The CDR3 region is CASSPGQVDTGELFF. The DNA for the CDR3 is TGCGCCAGCAGCCCCGGACAGGTGGACACCGGGGAGCTGTTTTTT.